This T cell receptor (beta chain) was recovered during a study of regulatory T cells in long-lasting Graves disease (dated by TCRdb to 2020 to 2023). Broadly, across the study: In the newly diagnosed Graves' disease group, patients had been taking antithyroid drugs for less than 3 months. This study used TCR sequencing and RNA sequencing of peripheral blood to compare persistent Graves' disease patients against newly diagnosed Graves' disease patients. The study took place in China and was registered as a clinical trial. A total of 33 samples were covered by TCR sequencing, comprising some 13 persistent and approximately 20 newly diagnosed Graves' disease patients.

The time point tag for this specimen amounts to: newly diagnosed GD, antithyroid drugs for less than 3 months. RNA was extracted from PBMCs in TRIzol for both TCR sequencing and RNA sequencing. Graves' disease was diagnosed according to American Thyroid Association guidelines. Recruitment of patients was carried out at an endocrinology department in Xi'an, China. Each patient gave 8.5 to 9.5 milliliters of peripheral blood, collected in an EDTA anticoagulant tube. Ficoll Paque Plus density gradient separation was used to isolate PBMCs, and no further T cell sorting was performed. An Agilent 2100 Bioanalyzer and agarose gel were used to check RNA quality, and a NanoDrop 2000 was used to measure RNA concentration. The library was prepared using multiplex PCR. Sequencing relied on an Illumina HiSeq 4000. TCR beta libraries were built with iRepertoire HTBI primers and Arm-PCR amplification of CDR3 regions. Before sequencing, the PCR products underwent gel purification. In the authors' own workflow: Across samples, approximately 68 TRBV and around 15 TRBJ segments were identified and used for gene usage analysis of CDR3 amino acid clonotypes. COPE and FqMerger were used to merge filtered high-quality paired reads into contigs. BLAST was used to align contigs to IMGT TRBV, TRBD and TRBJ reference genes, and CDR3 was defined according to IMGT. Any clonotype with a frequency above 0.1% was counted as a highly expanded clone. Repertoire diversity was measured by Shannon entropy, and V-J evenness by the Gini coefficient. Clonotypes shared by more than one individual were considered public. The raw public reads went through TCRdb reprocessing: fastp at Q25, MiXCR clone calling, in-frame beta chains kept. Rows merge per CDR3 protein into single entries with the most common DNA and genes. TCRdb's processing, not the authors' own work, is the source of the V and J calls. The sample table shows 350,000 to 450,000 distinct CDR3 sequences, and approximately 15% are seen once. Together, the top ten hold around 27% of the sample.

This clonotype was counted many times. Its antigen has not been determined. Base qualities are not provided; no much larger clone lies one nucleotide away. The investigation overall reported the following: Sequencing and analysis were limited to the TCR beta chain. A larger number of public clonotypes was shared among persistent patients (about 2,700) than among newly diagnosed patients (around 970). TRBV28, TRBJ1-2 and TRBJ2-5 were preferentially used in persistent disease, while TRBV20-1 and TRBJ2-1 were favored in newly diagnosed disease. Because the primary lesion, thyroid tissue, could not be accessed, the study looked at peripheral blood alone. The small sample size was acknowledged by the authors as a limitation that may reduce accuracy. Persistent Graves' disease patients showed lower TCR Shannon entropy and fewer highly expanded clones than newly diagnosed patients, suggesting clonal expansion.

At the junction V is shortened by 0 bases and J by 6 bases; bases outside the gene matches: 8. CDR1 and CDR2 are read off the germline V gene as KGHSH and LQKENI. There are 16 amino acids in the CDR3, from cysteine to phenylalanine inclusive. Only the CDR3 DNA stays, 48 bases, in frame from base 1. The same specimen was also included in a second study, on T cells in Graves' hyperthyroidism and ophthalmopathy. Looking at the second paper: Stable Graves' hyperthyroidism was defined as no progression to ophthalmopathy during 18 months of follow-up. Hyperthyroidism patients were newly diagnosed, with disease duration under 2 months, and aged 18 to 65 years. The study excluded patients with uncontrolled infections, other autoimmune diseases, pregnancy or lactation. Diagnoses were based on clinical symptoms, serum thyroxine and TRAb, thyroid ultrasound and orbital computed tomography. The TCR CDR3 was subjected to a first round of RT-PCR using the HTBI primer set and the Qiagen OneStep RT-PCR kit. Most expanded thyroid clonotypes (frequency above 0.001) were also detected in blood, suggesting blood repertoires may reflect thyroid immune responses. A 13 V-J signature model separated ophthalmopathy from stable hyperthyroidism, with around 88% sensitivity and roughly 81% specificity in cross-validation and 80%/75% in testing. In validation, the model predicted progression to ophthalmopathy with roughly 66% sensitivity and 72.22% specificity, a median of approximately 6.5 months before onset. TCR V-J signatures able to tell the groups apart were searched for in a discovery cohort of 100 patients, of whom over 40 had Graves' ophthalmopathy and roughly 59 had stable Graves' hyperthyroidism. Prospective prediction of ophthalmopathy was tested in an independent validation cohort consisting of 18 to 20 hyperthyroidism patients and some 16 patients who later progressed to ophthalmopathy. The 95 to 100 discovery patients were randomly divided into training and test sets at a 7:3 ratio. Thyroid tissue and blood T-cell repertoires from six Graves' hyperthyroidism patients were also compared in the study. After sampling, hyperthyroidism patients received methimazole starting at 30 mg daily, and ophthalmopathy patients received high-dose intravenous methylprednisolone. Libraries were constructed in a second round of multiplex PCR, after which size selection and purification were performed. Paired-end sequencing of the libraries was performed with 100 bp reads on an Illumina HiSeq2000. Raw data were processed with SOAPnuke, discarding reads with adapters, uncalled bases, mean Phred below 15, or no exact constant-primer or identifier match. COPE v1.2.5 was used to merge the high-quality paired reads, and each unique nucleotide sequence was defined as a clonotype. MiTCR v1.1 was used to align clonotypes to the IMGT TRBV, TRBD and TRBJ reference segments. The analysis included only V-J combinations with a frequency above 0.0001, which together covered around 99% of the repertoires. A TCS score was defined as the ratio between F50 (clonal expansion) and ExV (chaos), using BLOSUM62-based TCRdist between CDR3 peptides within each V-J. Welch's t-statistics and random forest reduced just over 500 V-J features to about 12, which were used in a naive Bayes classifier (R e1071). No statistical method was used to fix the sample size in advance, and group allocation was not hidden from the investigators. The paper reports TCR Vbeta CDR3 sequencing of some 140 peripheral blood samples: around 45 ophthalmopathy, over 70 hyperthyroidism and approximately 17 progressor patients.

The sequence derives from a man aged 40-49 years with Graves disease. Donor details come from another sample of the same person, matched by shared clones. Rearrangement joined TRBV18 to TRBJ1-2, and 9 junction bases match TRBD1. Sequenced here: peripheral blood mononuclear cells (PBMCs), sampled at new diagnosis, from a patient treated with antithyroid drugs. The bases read TGTGCCAGCTCACCACCTAACCGGGACAGGGTTAATGGCTACACCTTC. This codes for CASSPPNRDRVNGYTF. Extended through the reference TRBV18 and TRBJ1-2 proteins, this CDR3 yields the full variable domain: NAGVMQNPRHLVRRRGQEARLRCSPMKGHSHVYWYRQLPEEGLKFMVYLQKENIIDESGMPKERFSAEFPKEGPSILRIQQVVRGDSAAYFCASSPPNRDRVNGYTFGSGTRLTVV.